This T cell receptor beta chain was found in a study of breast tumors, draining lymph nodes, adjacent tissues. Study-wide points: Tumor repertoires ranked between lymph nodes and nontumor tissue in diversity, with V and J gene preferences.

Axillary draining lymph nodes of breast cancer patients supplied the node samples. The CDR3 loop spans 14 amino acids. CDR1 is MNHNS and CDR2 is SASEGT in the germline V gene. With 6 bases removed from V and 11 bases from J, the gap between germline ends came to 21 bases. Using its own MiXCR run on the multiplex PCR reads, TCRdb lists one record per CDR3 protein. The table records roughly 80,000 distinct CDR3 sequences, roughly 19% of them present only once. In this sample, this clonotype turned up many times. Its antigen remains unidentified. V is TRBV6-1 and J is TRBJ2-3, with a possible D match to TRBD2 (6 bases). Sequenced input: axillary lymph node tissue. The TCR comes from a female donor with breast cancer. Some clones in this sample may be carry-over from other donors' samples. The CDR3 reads CASSFLDPFGGQYF. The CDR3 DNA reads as TGTGCCAGCAGCTTCTTGGACCCTTTCGGGGGGCAGTATTTT.